Below are 21 T cell receptor beta chains sequenced from a single sample in a study of T cell repertoires in cytomegalovirus infection. No antigen has been assigned to these receptors. MiXCR was run by TCRdb on the reads, yielding one entry per CDR3 protein. The sample records some 900,000 distinct CDR3 sequences, roughly 33% being singletons. The sequences come from cultured CD8+ T cells from PBMCs, collected from culture after CMV antigen stimulation. All receptors derive from a human donor in good health (CMV status not recorded). Some clones in this sample may be carry-over from other donors' samples.

This clonotype showed up many times. The chain combines TRBV12-3 or TRBV12-4 with TRBJ1-2; maybe TRBD1 (5 bases). The CDR3 extends over 15 amino acids. V was clipped by 6 bases and J by 8 bases, with 22 bases between them. The CDR3: CASRPPGLLALGYTF. The CDR3 nucleotides read TGTGCCAGCAGACCACCGGGACTCCTAGCCTTAGGCTACACCTTC.

This clonotype was observed a handful of times. J is TRBJ2-1 and V is TRBV19; 7 nucleotides agree with TRBD2. From germline, CDR1 is LNHDA and CDR2 SQIVND (reference sequence). V shed 3 bases, J shed 9 bases, and the junction held 2 bases outside the gene matches. This CDR3 has 12 amino acids. The CDR3 region is CASSIGGIEQFF. Here the CDR3 DNA reads TGTGCCAGTAGTATCGGGGGGATTGAGCAGTTCTTC. The variable domain in full, completed from reference TRBV19 and TRBJ2-1, reads DGGITQSPKYLFRKEGQNVTLSCEQNLNHDAMYWYRQDPGQGLRLIYYSQIVNDFQKGDIAEGYSVSREKKESFPLTVTSAQKNPTAFYLCASSIGGIEQFFGPGTRLTVL.

This sequence joins TRBV4-3 and TRBJ1-6; TRBD1 matches 9 bases. V shed 4 bases and J 4 bases; nucleotides not matched to a gene: 5. Germline V lookup: CDR1 LGHNA, CDR2 YSLEER. The length of the CDR3 is 16 residues. CDR3 protein: CASSPGQGGYNSPLHF. In DNA, the CDR3 is TGCGCCAGCAGCCCGGGACAGGGCGGTTATAATTCACCCCTCCACTTT.

The chain uses TRBV4-1 and TRBJ1-5; D possibly corresponds to TRBD1 (5 bases). Germline CDR1 and CDR2: MGHRA and YSYEKL. V was pared by 3 bases and J by 3 bases, with 15 bases between. The CDR3 sequence is 16 residues long. In DNA, the CDR3 is TGCGCCAGCAGCCACGGTCCTCAGGGACTCAATCAGCCCCAGCATTTT. Encoded protein: CASSHGPQGLNQPQHF.

This sequence joins TRBV28 and TRBJ2-7; D call uncertain. V gave up 3 bases and J gave up 7 bases, with 13 bases separating them. The germline V gene encodes CDR1 MDHEN and CDR2 SYDVKM. The CDR3 loop spans 13 amino acids. The CDR3 bases are TGTGCCAGCAGTTTTCGGGCCTGGGGAGAGCAGTACGTC. Amino acid sequence: CASSFRAWGEQYV.

This clonotype has only a few counts. The V and J genes are TRBV12-3 or TRBV12-4 and TRBJ1-2; 7 positions match TRBD1. J lost 2 bases, V lost 3 bases, and 9 bases had no gene match. The CDR3 is made up of 16 amino acids. The CDR3: CASSFFRTGANYGYTF. The CDR3 bases are TGTGCCAGCAGTTTTTTTAGGACAGGCGCGAACTATGGCTACACCTTC.

The chain has TRBV9 and TRBJ2-6; possibly TRBD1 for D (5 bases). The V gene lost 4 bases and the J gene lost 4 bases, with 12 bases spanning the gap. The CDR3 covers 15 residues. Germline CDR1 SGDLS, CDR2 YYNGEE. This CDR3 reads CASSIWSGGANVLTF. The CDR3 nucleotides read TGTGCCAGCAGCATTTGGTCAGGGGGGGCCAACGTCCTGACTTTC.

This clonotype was detected a few times. The chain links TRBV7-2 to TRBJ2-5; 13 bases are shared with TRBD2. With V trimmed by 3 bases and J by 2 bases, 9 bases remained unmatched. The CDR3 has 18 residues. CDR1 SGHTA and CDR2 FQGNSA come from the germline V gene. The CDR3 coding sequence is TGTGCCAGCAGCTTCACCACAACTAGCGGGGGGGTACAAGAGACCCAGTACTTC. This translates into CASSFTTTSGGVQETQYF.

In this sample, this clonotype turned up many times. The chain has TRBV7-6 and TRBJ1-2; D call uncertain. CDR3 length: 15 amino acids. V shed 5 bases and J shed 6 bases, with 19 bases lying between them. From germline, CDR1 is SGHVS and CDR2 FNYEAQ. The chain's CDR3 is CASSPAPGFQDGYTF. The CDR3 coding sequence is TGTGCCAGCAGCCCCGCCCCGGGTTTCCAGGATGGCTACACCTTC.

The rearrangement links TRBV6-2 or TRBV6-3 to TRBJ2-3, with a possible D match to TRBD2 (5 bases). The CDR3 length is 15 residues. V was cut by 6 bases and J by 2 bases, with 15 bases left in between. Germline lookup yields CDR1 MNHEY and CDR2 SVGEGT. CDR3: CASSGRTFPTDTQYF. In DNA form, the CDR3 reads TGTGCCAGCAGCGGTAGGACTTTCCCCACAGATACGCAGTATTTT.

J is TRBJ1-5 and V is TRBV6-6; the D gene is possibly TRBD1 (5 bases). The CDR3 contains 15 residues. Trimming cost V 7 bases and J 0 bases, with 13 bases left between them. Germline V CDR1 and CDR2: MNHNY, SVGAGI (reference sequence). The CDR3, as DNA: TGTGCCAGCAACGCGGTAGGGGATAGCAATCAGCCCCAGCATTTT. Translation: CASNAVGDSNQPQHF.

This clonotype has ten or more counts. The chain recombines TRBV7-6 with TRBJ2-7; 10 bases fit TRBD2. With 6 bases clipped from V and 0 bases from J, the junction kept 5 bases outside the gene matches. This CDR3 is 15 amino acids long. CDR1 and CDR2 from the germline V gene are SGHVS and FNYEAQ. The CDR3 region is CASSPSGGLSYEQYF. CDR3 coding DNA: TGTGCCAGCAGTCCTAGCGGGGGTCTCTCCTACGAGCAGTACTTC.

This chain links TRBV19 with TRBJ2-7, with a tentative D call TRBD1 (6 bases). The CDR3 sequence is 13 residues long. Germline V CDR1 and CDR2: LNHDA, SQIVND (reference sequence). Trimming took 4 bases from V and 3 from J, leaving 10 bases between them. Here the CDR3 reads CASSTGQFYEQYF. As DNA, the CDR3 is TGTGCCAGTAGTACCGGACAGTTCTACGAGCAGTACTTC.

Remarks on this clonotype: A much larger clone lies one base from this, so it may be a read error. V and J are TRBV7-2 and TRBJ2-3, with D perhaps matching TRBD1 or TRBD2 (7 bases each). Germline CDR1 is SGHTA and CDR2 is FQGNSA. This CDR3 is 15 amino acids long. The chain's CDR3 is CANSSPGGGTDTQYF. The DNA for the CDR3 is TGTGCCAACAGCTCGCCAGGGGGGGGGACAGATACGCAGTATTTT.

The chain joins TRBV2 to TRBJ1-1; 9 positions agree with TRBD1. The length of the CDR3 is 17 residues. Germline V gene sequence: CDR1 SNHLY, CDR2 FYNNEI. V lost 5 bases, J lost 0 bases, and 10 bases stayed unmatched. The CDR3 DNA follows: TGTGCCAGCAGTCCGGGACAGGGACTTACCTTGAACACTGAAGCTTTCTTT. Protein: CASSPGQGLTLNTEAFF.

Ten or more counts support this clonotype. A much larger clone differs by one base, so this may be a read error. This CDR3 reads CASSFMASGYNEQFF. The CDR3 DNA reads TGTGCCAGCAGCTTTATGGCTAGCGGCTACAATGAGCAGTTCTTC. The chain uses TRBV5-8 and TRBJ2-1; TRBD2 aligns across 7 bases. V was clipped by 2 bases and J by 3 bases; unmatched bases: 5. CDR1 SGHTS and CDR2 YDEGEE come from the germline V gene. This CDR3 contains 15 residues. Filled out from reference TRBV5-8 and TRBJ2-1, the complete variable domain reads EAGVTQSPTHLIKTRGQQATLRCSPISGHTSVYWYQQALGLGLQFLLWYDEGEERNRGNFPPRFSGRQFPNYSSELNVNALELEDSALYLCASSFMASGYNEQFFGPGTRLTVL.

This clonotype occurred a few times. One junction end does not reproduce the germline sequence, and a read error may be involved. V gene TRBV20-1 combines with J gene TRBJ2-1; 7 bases are a match to TRBD1. CDR3 length equals 9 residues. Germline V gene lookup returns CDR1 DFQATT and CDR2 SNEGSKA (reference sequence). CDR3: CSARGQGGF. For the CDR3, the DNA is TGCAGTGCTAGAGGACAGGGCGGCTTC.

This clonotype was seen ten or more times. The chain joins TRBV7-2 to TRBJ1-5; D possibly corresponds to TRBD1 (6 bases). The CDR3 runs 15 residues. Trimming took off 3 bases at V and 0 bases at J, with 9 bases between the two ends. Germline CDR1 SGHTA, CDR2 FQGNSA. CDR3 in DNA: TGTGCCAGCAGCTTCAGGGGTACTAGCAATCAGCCCCAGCATTTT. Amino acid sequence: CASSFRGTSNQPQHF.

This rearrangement joins TRBV6-4 to TRBJ2-1; the D gene is possibly TRBD1 (5 bases). This CDR3 region has 13 residues. Trimming cost V 3 bases and J 12 bases, with 15 bases left between them. In germline, CDR1 is MRHNA, CDR2 SNTAGT. CDR3 residues: CASSESRVSGQFF. The CDR3 coding sequence is TGTGCCAGCAGTGAATCCAGGGTATCAGGGCAGTTCTTC.

This chain links TRBV10-1 with TRBJ2-7, with D perhaps matching TRBD2 (6 bases). CDR3 length equals 15 residues. Germline V CDR1 and CDR2: WNHNN, SYGVQD (reference sequence). The V end lost 0 bases, the J end lost 7 bases, and 16 bases lay between the germline ends. CDR3 loop: CASSESEGGLEEQYF. The CDR3 bases are TGCGCCAGCAGTGAGTCGGAGGGCGGGCTCGAGGAGCAGTACTTC.

The table lists this clonotype with a few counts. The V and J genes are TRBV18 and TRBJ2-3; TRBD2 agrees at 7 bases. Trimming removed 3 bases from V and 8 bases from J; junction bases left unmatched: 2. This CDR3 region has 12 residues. Germline CDR1 KGHSH, CDR2 LQKENI. For the CDR3, the DNA is TGTGCCAGCTCACCTCAGCGGGGTACGCAGTATTTT. Protein: CASSPQRGTQYF.